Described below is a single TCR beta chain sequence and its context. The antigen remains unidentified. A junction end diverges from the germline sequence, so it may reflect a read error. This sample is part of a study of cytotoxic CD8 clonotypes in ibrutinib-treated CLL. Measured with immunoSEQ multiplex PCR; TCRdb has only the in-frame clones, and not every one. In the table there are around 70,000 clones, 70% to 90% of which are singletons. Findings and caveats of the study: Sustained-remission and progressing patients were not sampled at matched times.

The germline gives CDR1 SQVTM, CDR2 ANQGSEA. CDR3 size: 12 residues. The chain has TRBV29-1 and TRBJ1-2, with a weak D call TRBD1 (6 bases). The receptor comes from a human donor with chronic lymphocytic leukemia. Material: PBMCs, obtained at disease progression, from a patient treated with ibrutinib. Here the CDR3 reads CSVEDWGRRISF. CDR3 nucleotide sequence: TGCAGCGTTGAAGATTGGGGGCGGCGCATATCCTTC.